The 6 T cell receptor beta chains listed next were all sequenced from one sample in a study of blood T cell repertoires in COVID-19. This table comes from immunoSEQ multiplex PCR, and its TCRdb copy is limited to in-frame clones, with some not included. The table records roughly 120,000 clones, about 80% of them present only once. Sequencing used peripheral blood. All receptors come from a woman in her forties or fifties with acute or convalescent COVID-19.

The sample holds one count of this clone. The rearrangement links TRBV6-2 or TRBV6-3 to TRBJ1-5; no clear D. CDR1 and CDR2 from the germline V gene are MNHEY and SVGEGT. Trimming stripped 5 bases from V and 7 bases from J, with 12 bases between. The CDR3 sequence is 13 residues long. This CDR3 reads CASSTVAEQPQHF. The CDR3 DNA is TGTGCCAGCAGTACCGTGGCAGAACAGCCCCAGCATTTT.

The rearrangement uses TRBV19 and TRBJ1-2; D unresolved. The CDR3 is 14 residues long. V lost 4 bases and J 2 bases, leaving 11 bases between the germline ends. CDR1 and CDR2 from the germline V gene are LNHDA and SQIVND (reference sequence). The CDR3 sequence: CASSTQPGNYGYTF. The CDR3 DNA follows: TGTGCCAGTAGTACCCAGCCAGGCAACTATGGCTACACCTTC.

This sequence joins TRBV6-5 and TRBJ1-1; 11 bases fit TRBD1. The CDR3 length is 15 residues. Looked up from germline, CDR1 is MNHEY and CDR2 is SVGAGI. V lost 8 bases to trimming and J lost 0 bases; unmatched junction nucleotides: 5. The CDR3 reads CASRRDRGMNTEAFF. CDR3 nucleotides: TGTGCCAGCCGTCGGGACAGGGGGATGAACACTGAAGCTTTCTTT.

This chain connects TRBV11-2 to TRBJ2-7, with D possibly TRBD1 on 5 matching bases. Germline values: CDR1 SGHAT, CDR2 FQNNGV. This CDR3 has 17 amino acids. Between the trimmed V and J ends, which lost 4 bases and 3 bases, there was a span of 22 bases. CDR3 residues: CASSSPAAQLGVYEQYF. The CDR3 coding sequence is TGTGCCAGCAGCTCCCCGGCCGCGCAGCTAGGGGTCTACGAGCAGTACTTC.

CDR3: CAITSSRGSDEQYF. The CDR3 coding sequence is TGTGCCATCACTTCCAGCAGGGGGAGTGACGAGCAGTACTTC. The chain links TRBV10-3 to TRBJ2-7; TRBD1 matches 7 bases. CDR1 is ENHRY and CDR2 is SYGVKD in the germline V gene. V lost 7 bases, J lost 5 bases, and 11 bases stayed unmatched. This CDR3 is built from 14 residues.

The chain couples TRBV7-8 to TRBJ1-5; 10 nucleotides line up with TRBD1. V lost 4 bases to trimming and J lost 5 bases; unmatched junction nucleotides: 5. CDR3 length: 15 residues. CDR1 and CDR2 (germline): SGHVS, FQNEAQ. The chain's CDR3 is CASSSGTGVDQPQHF. For the CDR3, the DNA is TGTGCCAGCAGCTCCGGGACAGGGGTTGATCAGCCCCAGCATTTT.